Included here is one T cell receptor (beta chain) sequence, with context. Trimming removed 3 bases from V and 5 bases from J, with 7 bases in between. Germline values: CDR1 LNHDA, CDR2 SQIVND (reference sequence). The CDR3 is made up of 13 amino acids. The data were obtained in a study of tissue T cells after allogeneic stem cell transplantation. Using immunoSEQ multiplex PCR, the repertoire was profiled, and TCRdb retains in-frame clones only, with some absent. The sample carries about 24,000 clones, roughly 70% recorded once. The clonotype was recovered from a female donor over 55 with lung cancer. This chain connects TRBV19 to TRBJ2-2; maybe TRBD1 (6 bases). This specimen consisted of tissue from the ileum, obtained at autopsy. CDR3 amino acids: CASSIRGTGELFF. The CDR3 region has the DNA TGTGCCAGTAGTATCAGGGGAACCGGGGAGCTGTTTTTT.